This T cell receptor beta chain was recorded in a study of OX40 agonist ivuxolimab in advanced cancers. TCRdb's copy holds only in-frame clones and misses some; the assay was immunoSEQ multiplex PCR. The table includes approximately 110,000 clones, roughly 90% detected once. The TCR sequence derives from an adult with an advanced solid tumor such as melanoma, head and neck, liver or kidney cancer. The sequencing here drew on CD4+ or CD8+ T cells sorted from blood, taken in a trial of the OX40 agonist ivuxolimab.

CDR3 region: CASSQDSGLAGSRYEQYF. CDR3 coding DNA: TGCGCCAGCAGCCAAGATTCAGGACTAGCGGGGTCCCGGTACGAGCAGTACTTC. V and J are TRBV4-1 and TRBJ2-7; 12 bases are a match to TRBD2. CDR3 size: 18 residues. CDR1 is MGHRA and CDR2 is YSYEKL in the germline V gene. Losses at the gene ends were 0 bases for V and 4 bases for J; bases not matched to a gene: 10.